This is a list of T cell receptor beta chains from one sample in a study of vaccination effects on CD4 cells after COVID-19. Libraries were prepared by immunoSEQ multiplex PCR; TCRdb keeps only in-frame clonotypes and omits some of them. The sample lists 35,000 to 50,000 clones; under 75% were seen once. What these receptors recognize is not known. The source material was CD4+ T cells from PBMCs cultured with HCoV-OC43 spike peptides, sampled before COVID-19 vaccination. The receptors were sampled from a human donor who received a COVID-19 vaccine. Each CDR3 is given with its conserved first and last residue. The D gene is left open where the match is weak. A row's size may be missing; if present it is once, few, many or a size class.

abundance	v_gene	d_gene	j_gene	CDR3aa	CDR3nt
few	TRBV4-3	TRBD2	TRBJ2-1	CASSQGSGGGADEQFF	TGCGCCAGCAGCCAAGGATCTGGCGGGGGGGCCGATGAGCAGTTCTTC
.	TRBV7-2	.	TRBJ2-5	CASSLRNRETQYF	TGTGCCAGCAGCTTAAGGAACAGAGAGACCCAGTACTTC
.	TRBV28	.	TRBJ2-7	CASSRQFYEQYF	TGTGCCAGCAGTCGACAGTTCTACGAGCAGTACTTC
few	TRBV5-1	.	TRBJ2-3	CASSSRLVTDTQYF	TGCGCCAGCAGCTCTCGACTAGTAACAGATACGCAGTATTTT
few	TRBV7-2	TRBD2	TRBJ2-3	CASSNIGGRATQYF	TGTGCCAGCAGCAATATTGGGGGGAGGGCCACGCAGTATTTT
once	TRBV30	.	TRBJ1-1	CAWSHSEAFF	TGTGCCTGGAGTCACAGTGAAGCTTTCTTT
once	TRBV5-1	.	TRBJ1-2	CASSPGPKANYGYTF	TGCGCCAGCAGCCCCGGACCGAAAGCTAACTATGGCTACACCTTC
.	TRBV2	TRBD1	TRBJ1-6	CASSEEATGGGISPLHF	TGTGCCAGCAGTGAAGAAGCAACAGGGGGGGGGATTTCACCCCTCCACTTT
.	TRBV6-2/TRBV6-3	.	TRBJ2-4	CASSSSSAGGAKNIQYF	TGTGCCAGCAGTAGTTCTAGCGCCGGGGGAGCGAAAAACATTCAGTACTTC
.	TRBV6-6	TRBD2	TRBJ2-7	CASSPPGGVYEQYF	TGTGCCAGCAGTCCCCCGGGGGGGGTCTACGAGCAGTACTTC
.	TRBV6-5	.	TRBJ2-5	CASSYTEGQETQYF	TGTGCCAGCAGTTACACGGAGGGCCAAGAGACCCAGTACTTC
.	TRBV4-1	.	TRBJ1-1	CASSRQAAGNTEAFF	TGCGCCAGCAGCCGCCAGGCGGCAGGGAACACTGAAGCTTTCTTT